Listed here is a single T cell receptor beta chain. Its antigen is unidentified. The CDR3 totals 15 residues. Trimming took off 5 bases at V and 5 bases at J, with 17 bases between the two ends. Germline V CDR1 and CDR2: LNHDA, SQIVND (reference sequence). These data come from a study of cytomegalovirus exposure and HLA in healthy donors. The study's findings and limits: Analysis was performed later, and it showed HLA-associated TCR beta chains to be more clonally expanded than equally common others.

The PCR was carried out with 60 Vbeta primers and 13 Jbeta primers. Libraries were prepared by immunoSEQ multiplex PCR; TCRdb keeps only in-frame clonotypes and omits some of them. The data contain around 200,000 clones, 75% to 85% of them singletons. The sequenced sample was PBMCs. The chain uses TRBV19 and TRBJ2-3, with D unresolved. The sequence derives from an older woman in good health and CMV-seropositive. This chain's CDR3 is CASSPIQTAIDTQYF. The CDR3 nucleotides read TGTGCCAGTAGTCCTATTCAGACTGCGATAGATACGCAGTATTTT.